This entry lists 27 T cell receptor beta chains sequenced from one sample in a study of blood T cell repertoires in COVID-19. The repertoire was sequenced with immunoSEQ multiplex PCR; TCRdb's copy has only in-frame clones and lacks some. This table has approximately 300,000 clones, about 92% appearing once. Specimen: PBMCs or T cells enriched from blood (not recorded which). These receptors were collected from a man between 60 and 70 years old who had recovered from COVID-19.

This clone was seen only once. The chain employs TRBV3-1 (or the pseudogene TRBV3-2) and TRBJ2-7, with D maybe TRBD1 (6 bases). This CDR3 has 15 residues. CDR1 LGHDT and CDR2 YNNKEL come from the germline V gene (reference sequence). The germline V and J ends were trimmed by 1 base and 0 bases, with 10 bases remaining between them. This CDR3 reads CASSQGPGDSYEQYF. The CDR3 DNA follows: TGTGCCAGCAGCCAAGGGCCAGGGGACTCCTACGAGCAGTACTTC.

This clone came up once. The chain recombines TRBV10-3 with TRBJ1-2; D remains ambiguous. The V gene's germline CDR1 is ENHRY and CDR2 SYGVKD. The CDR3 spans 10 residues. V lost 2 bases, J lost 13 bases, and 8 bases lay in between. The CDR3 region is CAISELNFTF. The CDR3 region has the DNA TGTGCCATCAGTGAGCTTAATTTCACCTTC.

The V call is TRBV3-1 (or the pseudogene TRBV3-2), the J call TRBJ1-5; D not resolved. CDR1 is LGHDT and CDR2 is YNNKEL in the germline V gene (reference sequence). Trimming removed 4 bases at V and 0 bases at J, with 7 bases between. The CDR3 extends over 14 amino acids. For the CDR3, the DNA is TGTGCCAGCAGCCCAGGCGCTAGCAATCAGCCCCAGCATTTT. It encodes CASSPGASNQPQHF.

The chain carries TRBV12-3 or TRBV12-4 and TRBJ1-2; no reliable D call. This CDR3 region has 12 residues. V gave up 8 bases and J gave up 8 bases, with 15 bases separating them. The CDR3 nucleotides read TGTGCCAGCTCACTTACTACCTTGGGCTACACCTTC. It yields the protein CASSLTTLGYTF.

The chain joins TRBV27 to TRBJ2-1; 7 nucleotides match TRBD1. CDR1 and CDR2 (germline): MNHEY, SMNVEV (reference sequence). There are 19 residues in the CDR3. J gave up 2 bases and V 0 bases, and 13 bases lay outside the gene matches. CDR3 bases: TGTGCCAGCAGTTTATCTATCACCCCGGGACAGAGAACCTACAATGAGCAGTTCTTC. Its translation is CASSLSITPGQRTYNEQFF.

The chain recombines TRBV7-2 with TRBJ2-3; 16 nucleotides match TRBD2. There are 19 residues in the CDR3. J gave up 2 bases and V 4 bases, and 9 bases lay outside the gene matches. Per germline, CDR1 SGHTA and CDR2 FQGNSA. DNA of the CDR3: TGTGCCAGCAGCTCACCGGGACTAGCGGGGGGGCTGAACACAGATACGCAGTATTTT. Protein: CASSSPGLAGGLNTDTQYF.

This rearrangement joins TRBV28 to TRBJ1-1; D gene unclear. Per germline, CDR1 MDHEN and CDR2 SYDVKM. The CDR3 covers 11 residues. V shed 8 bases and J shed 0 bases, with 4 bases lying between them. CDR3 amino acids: CASAMNTEAFF. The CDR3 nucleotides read TGTGCCAGCGCGATGAACACTGAAGCTTTCTTT.

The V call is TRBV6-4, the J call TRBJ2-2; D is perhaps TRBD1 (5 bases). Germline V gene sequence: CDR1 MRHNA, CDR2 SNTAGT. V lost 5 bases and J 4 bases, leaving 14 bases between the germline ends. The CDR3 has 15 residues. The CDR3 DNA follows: TGTGCCAGCAGTTGTAGGGGCAGACTCACCGGGGAGCTGTTTTTT. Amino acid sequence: CASSCRGRLTGELFF.

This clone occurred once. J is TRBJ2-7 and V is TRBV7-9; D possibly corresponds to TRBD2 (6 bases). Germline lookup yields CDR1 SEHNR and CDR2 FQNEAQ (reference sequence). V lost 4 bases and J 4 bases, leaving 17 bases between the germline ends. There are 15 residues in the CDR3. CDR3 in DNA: TGTGCCAGCAGCTCCAGTAGCATAGCGGAATACGAGCAGTACTTC. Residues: CASSSSSIAEYEQYF.

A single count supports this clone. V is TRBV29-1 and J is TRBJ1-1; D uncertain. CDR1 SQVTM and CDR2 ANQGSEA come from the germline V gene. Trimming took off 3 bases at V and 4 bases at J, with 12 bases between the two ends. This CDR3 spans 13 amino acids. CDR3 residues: CSVEPVAVTEAFF. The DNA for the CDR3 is TGCAGCGTTGAGCCAGTTGCAGTCACTGAAGCTTTCTTT.

CDR3 region: CASISVTEAFF. In DNA form, the CDR3 reads TGTGCCAGCATTTCAGTCACTGAAGCTTTCTTT. The chain combines TRBV6-5 with TRBJ1-1; D remains unclear. V gave up 7 bases and J gave up 4 bases, with 7 bases separating them. The CDR3 runs to 11 residues. Germline assignment: CDR1 MNHEY and CDR2 SVGAGI.

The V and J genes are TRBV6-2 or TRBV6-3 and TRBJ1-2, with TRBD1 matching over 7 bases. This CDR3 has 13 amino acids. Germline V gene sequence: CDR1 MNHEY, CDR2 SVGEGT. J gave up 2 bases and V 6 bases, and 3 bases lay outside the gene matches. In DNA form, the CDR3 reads TGTGCCAGCAGCCCGGGACAGAACTATGGCTACACCTTC. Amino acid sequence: CASSPGQNYGYTF.

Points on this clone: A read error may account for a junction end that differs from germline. CDR3 bases: TGTGCCAGCAGCTTCAACTCGAATGGGCAGTTCTTC. Translation gives CASSFNSNGQFF. This chain uses TRBV7-2 with TRBJ2-1; D unresolved. The CDR3 loop spans 12 amino acids. Germline-derived CDR1 and CDR2 are SGHTA and FQGNSA.

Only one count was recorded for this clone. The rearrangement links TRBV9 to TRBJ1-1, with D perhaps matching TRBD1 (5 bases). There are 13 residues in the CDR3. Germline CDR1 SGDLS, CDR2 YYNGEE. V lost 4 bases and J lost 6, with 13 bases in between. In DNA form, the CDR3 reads TGTGCCAGCAGCCCAGGACATCGAGCTGAAGCTTTCTTT. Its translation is CASSPGHRAEAFF.

The CDR3 sequence is CASTSGSDYSTDTQYF. The CDR3 bases are TGTGCCAGCACCTCGGGTTCGGATTACTCTACAGATACGCAGTATTTT. The V call is TRBV4-2, the J call TRBJ2-3, with D unresolved. V was cut by 7 bases and J by 3 bases, with 20 bases left in between. Germline V gene lookup returns CDR1 LGHNA and CDR2 YNFKEQ. This CDR3 spans 16 amino acids.

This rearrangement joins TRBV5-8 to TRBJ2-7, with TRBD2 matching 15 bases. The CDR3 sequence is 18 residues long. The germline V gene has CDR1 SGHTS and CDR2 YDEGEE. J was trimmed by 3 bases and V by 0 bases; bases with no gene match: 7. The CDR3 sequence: CASSLAPGLAGGLYEQYF. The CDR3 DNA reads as TGTGCCAGCAGCTTGGCTCCGGGACTAGCGGGAGGCCTCTACGAGCAGTACTTC.

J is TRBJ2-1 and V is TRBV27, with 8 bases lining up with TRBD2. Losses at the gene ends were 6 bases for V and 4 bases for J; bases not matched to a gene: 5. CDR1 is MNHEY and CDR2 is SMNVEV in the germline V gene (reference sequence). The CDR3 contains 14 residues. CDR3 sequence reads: CASRGLAPYNEQFF. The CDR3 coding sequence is TGTGCCAGCAGAGGACTAGCTCCTTACAATGAGCAGTTCTTC.

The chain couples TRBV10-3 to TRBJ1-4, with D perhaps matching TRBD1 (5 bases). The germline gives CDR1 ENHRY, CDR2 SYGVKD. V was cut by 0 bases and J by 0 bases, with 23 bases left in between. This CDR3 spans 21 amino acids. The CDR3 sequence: CAISESILQAGRGPTNEKLFF. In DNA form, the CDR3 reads TGTGCCATCAGTGAGTCGATTTTGCAGGCTGGAAGGGGTCCAACTAATGAAAAACTGTTTTTT.

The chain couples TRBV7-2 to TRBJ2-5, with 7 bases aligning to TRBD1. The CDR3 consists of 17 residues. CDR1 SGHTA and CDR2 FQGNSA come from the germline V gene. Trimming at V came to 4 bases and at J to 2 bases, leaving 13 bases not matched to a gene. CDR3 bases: TGTGCCAGCAGCTCCACCCCCCTAGGACAGGAGCAAGAGACCCAGTACTTC. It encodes CASSSTPLGQEQETQYF.

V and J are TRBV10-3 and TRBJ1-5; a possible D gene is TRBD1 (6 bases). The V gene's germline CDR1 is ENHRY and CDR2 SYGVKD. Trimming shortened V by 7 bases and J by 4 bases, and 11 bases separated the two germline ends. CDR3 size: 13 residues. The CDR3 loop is CAINREANQPQHF. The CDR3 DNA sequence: TGTGCCATCAACAGGGAAGCAAATCAGCCCCAGCATTTT.

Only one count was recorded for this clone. For the CDR3, the DNA is TGTGCCAGCAGTGAGGCTAGTTTCGGTCTAAAACTGTTTTTT. Translating it yields CASSEASFGLKLFF. The chain employs TRBV6-1 and TRBJ1-4; D ambiguous. The V end lost 3 bases, the J end lost 10 bases, and 15 bases lay between the germline ends. The CDR3 covers 14 residues. Germline CDR1 and CDR2: MNHNS and SASEGT.

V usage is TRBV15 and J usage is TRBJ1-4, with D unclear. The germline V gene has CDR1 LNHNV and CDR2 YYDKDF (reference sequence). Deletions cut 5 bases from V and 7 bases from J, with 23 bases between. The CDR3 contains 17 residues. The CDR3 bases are TGTGCCACCAGCCCCGGAGGGAGAGGAGACGGTGGTGAAAAACTGTTTTTT. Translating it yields CATSPGGRGDGGEKLFF.

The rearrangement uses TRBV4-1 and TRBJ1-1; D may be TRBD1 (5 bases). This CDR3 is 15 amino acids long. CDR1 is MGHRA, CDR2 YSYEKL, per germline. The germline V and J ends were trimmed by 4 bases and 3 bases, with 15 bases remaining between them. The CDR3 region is CASSLGVGRDTEAFF. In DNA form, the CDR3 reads TGCGCCAGCAGCCTAGGGGTGGGTCGGGACACTGAAGCTTTCTTT.

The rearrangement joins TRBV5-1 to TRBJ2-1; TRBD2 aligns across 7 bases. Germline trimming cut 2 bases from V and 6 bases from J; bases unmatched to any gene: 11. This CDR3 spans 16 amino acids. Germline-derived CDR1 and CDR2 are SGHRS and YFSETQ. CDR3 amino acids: CASSLLLGLAANEQFF. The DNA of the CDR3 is TGCGCCAGCAGCTTATTATTAGGGCTAGCGGCCAATGAGCAGTTCTTC.

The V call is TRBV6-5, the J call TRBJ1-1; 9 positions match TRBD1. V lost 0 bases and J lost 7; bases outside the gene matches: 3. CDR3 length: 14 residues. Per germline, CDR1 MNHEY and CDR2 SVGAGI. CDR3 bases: TGTGCCAGCAGTTACTCGGGACAGGGTGGTGAAGCTTTCTTT. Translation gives CASSYSGQGGEAFF.

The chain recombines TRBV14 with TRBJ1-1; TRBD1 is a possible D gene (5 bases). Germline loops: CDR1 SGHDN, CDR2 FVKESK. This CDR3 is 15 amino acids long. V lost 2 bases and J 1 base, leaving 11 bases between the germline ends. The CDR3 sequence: CASSQNRGGNTEAFF. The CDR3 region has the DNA TGTGCCAGCAGCCAAAACCGCGGGGGGAACACTGAAGCTTTCTTT.

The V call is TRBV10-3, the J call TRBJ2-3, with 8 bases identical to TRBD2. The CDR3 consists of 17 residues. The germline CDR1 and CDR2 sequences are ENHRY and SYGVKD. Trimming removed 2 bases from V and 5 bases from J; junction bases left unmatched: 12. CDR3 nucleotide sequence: TGTGCCATCAGTGAGCTCGGGGGAGCGGGGGCGGTAGATACGCAGTATTTT. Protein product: CAISELGGAGAVDTQYF.